Described below is a single T cell receptor beta chain sequence and its context. This sample is part of a study of blood T cell repertoires in COVID-19. Study information: Samples taken during acute and convalescent COVID-19 were collected in the United States, Italy and Spain. PBMCs, B-cell-depleted T cells, or T cells were the source of the cDNA or gDNA that made up the material.

The CDR3 is 16 amino acids. Germline CDR1 is LGHDT and CDR2 is YNNKEL (reference sequence). V lost 6 bases, J lost 7 bases, and 10 bases stayed unmatched. Methods used by the authors: From reference gene primer amplification, estimates of nucleated cell counts were derived. Here immunoSEQ multiplex PCR was the method, and the copy in TCRdb shows in-frame clones only, minus some. Clonal size and the V and J genes are those of that table, whereas D and trimming came from the DNA. The sample shows 95,000 to 150,000 clones, around three quarters of them seen only once. The V gene is TRBV3-1 (or the pseudogene TRBV3-2), the J gene TRBJ2-2; TRBD2 agrees at 11 bases. Sequenced input: peripheral blood. The TCR sequence derives from a man between 35 and 55 years old with active or convalescent COVID-19. The CDR3 spells CASRISGRAGNGELFF. CDR3 sequence (DNA): TGTGCCAGCAGAATTAGCGGGAGGGCTGGGAACGGGGAGCTGTTTTTT.